This T cell receptor (beta chain) is from a study of response to subunit inactivated influenza vaccine. Study observations and caveats: Authors suggested few new T cells are recruited by each seasonal influenza vaccination.

This clonotype was picked up a small number of times. Its antigen is unknown. Germline V gives CDR1 LGHNA, CDR2 YSLEER. The CDR3 sequence is 17 residues long. The J segment lost 3 bases and the V segment lost 0 bases, leaving 8 bases of the junction unmatched. TCRdb re-called the RT-PCR reads with MiXCR, one entry per CDR3 protein. The sample lists about 150,000 distinct CDR3 sequences, 9.5% to 12% seen once, with 35% to 40% in the top ten. The source was CD8+ T cells sorted from PBMCs, collected roughly 24 months after vaccination. The chain carries TRBV4-3 and TRBJ1-1; TRBD1 aligns across 9 bases. This TCR came from a man aged 45-69 years who received an inactivated influenza vaccine. CDR3 sequence reads: CASSQDPLGQGYTEAFF. DNA of the CDR3: TGCGCCAGCAGCCAAGACCCCTTGGGACAGGGCTACACTGAAGCTTTCTTT.